This TCR beta chain is drawn from a study of T cell repertoires in cytomegalovirus infection. About the study: An indication of both CMV infection and matching HLA type came from public TCR beta signatures.

Whole-study findings and limits: CMV carriers having the relevant HLA were flagged by cumulative public TCR beta family frequency. HLA-C-restricted TCR beta clonotypes specific for CMV led the ex vivo response.

This clonotype was counted many times. Its antigen is unknown. TCRdb passed the reads through MiXCR, listing each CDR3 protein once. The repertoire consists of almost 500,000 distinct CDR3 sequences, with roughly 12% occurring once and the leading ten covering 10%. This clonotype originated in a human donor in good health (CMV status not recorded). Some clones in this sample may be carry-over from other donors' samples. The sample taken for sequencing was PBMCs.

For the CDR3, the DNA is TGTGCCAGCAACCTTGGCGGGGCACCCATTAATGAGCAGTTCTTC. Translated: CASNLGGAPINEQFF. The chain links TRBV6-6 to TRBJ2-1; D is possibly TRBD2 (6 bases). This CDR3 is built from 15 residues. Per the germline V gene, CDR1 is MNHNY and CDR2 is SVGAGI (reference sequence). V lost 7 bases and J lost 7, with 20 bases in between.